Sequencing of this TCR beta chain was carried out in a study of T cell responses to AZD1222 COVID-19 vaccine. Regarding this clone: The antigen is not known.

V was clipped by 0 bases and J by 10 bases, with 10 bases between them. This CDR3 contains 13 residues. Germline CDR1 reads LNHNV; CDR2 reads YYDKDF (reference sequence). Sequencing was performed with immunoSEQ multiplex PCR; in TCRdb, only in-frame clones are kept and a portion is missing. Of around 140,000 clones in the sample, 80% to 90% are singletons; the top ten hold 5% to 5.5%. Study results and limitations: The breadth and depth of Spike-specific TCRs increased once two AZD1222 doses had been given. Clonal diversity may have been underestimated in mostly white British donors. The study reported that nearly half of spike-specific TCRs target unmutated variant regions.

Sequences were derived from peripheral blood, sampled on day 0 of AZD1222 vaccination. This rearrangement joins TRBV15 to TRBJ2-1, with a possible D match to TRBD2 (6 bases). The receptor's source is an adult in good health. The DNA for the CDR3 is TGTGCCACCAGCAGAGAGACGGCGGGGGAGCAGTTCTTC. Protein sequence: CATSRETAGEQFF.